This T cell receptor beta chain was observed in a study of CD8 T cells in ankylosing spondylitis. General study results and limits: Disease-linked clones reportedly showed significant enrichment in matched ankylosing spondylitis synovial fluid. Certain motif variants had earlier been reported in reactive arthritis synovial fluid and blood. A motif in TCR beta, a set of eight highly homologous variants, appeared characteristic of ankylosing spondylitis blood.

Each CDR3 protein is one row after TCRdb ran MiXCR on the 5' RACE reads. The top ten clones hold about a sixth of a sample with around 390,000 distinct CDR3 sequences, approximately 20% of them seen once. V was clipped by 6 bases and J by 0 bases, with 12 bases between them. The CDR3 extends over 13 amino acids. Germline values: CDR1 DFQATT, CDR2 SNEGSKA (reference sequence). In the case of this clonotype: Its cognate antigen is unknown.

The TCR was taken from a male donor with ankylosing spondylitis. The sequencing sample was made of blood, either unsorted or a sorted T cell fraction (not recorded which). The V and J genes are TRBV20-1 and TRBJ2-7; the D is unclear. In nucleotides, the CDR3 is TGCAGTGCGAAGTGGACCTACTCCTACGAGCAGTACTTC. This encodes CSAKWTYSYEQYF.